This TCR beta chain was profiled in a study of cytomegalovirus exposure and HLA in healthy donors. Study-wide results and caveats: An observed cluster of highly shared sequence variants was recorded as a likely sequencing artifact. Follow-up analysis later connected one missense variant in DCLRE1C with trimming of TCR beta V- and J-genes.

The PCR was carried out with 60 Vbeta primers and 13 Jbeta primers. Here immunoSEQ multiplex PCR was the method, and the copy in TCRdb shows in-frame clones only, minus some. The sample has over 100,000 clones; nearly 70% are singletons. V was trimmed by 7 bases and J by 7 bases, leaving 11 bases between them. Per germline, CDR1 SGHVS and CDR2 FNYEAQ. The CDR3 is 12 residues long. As for this clone: Its antigen is undetermined.

This TCR derives from a woman aged 70-85 years in good health and CMV-seropositive. The sample consisted of PBMCs. The V gene is TRBV7-6, the J gene TRBJ1-5; TRBD1 is a possible D gene (5 bases). CDR3 bases: TGTGCCAGCACCACAGGAGGGCAGCCCCAGCATTTT. Translating it yields CASTTGGQPQHF.